The rows below give T cell receptor beta chains drawn from one sample of a study of graft-versus-host responses after intestinal transplantation. Their antigen targets remain unknown. Here immunoSEQ multiplex PCR was the method, and the copy in TCRdb shows in-frame clones only, minus some. Of around 100,000 clones listed, roughly 87% are singletons. The input for sequencing was unstimulated CD4+ T cells sorted from spleen or lymph node cells, taken before transplant. These receptors were collected from a human donor who was the organ donor for an intestinal transplant. The conserved cysteine and the conserved F or W are not part of the CDR3 here. Each record gives: V gene, D gene, CDR3 protein. D genes are given only for firm matches.

V: TRBV28; D: TRBD1; CDR3: ATLLGGTGGGETQY
V: TRBV6-5; D: TRBD2; CDR3: ASSSSGGLQETQY
V: TRBV6-1; D: .; CDR3: ASSEAWGPNSPLH
V: TRBV5-1; D: TRBD2; CDR3: ASRRETSGGAITQY
V: TRBV4-1; D: .; CDR3: ASSQQGLNTEAF
V: TRBV10-1; D: TRBD1; CDR3: ASSDSYRGHEQY
V: TRBV7-6; D: .; CDR3: ASSLALLETQY
V: TRBV7-3; D: .; CDR3: ASSSSDNEQF
V: TRBV5-1; D: .; CDR3: ASSLEWGPVSYGYT
V: TRBV6-4; D: .; CDR3: ASSSYMNTEAF
V: TRBV10-3; D: .; CDR3: AIRVPGLGSYEQY
V: TRBV5-4; D: .; CDR3: ASSLGGRFEKLF
V: TRBV30; D: TRBD1; CDR3: AWSSGQGPYNEQF
V: TRBV2; D: .; CDR3: ASSVEAVNTEAF
V: TRBV21-1; D: .; CDR3: ASSPRPGRLNEKLF
V: TRBV14; D: .; CDR3: ASSQVTASGWQY
V: TRBV2; D: .; CDR3: ASIKGEGQPQH
V: TRBV2; D: .; CDR3: ASRTGAGETQY
V: TRBV6-5; D: .; CDR3: ASSYSIGGTYEQY
V: TRBV28; D: TRBD1; CDR3: ATTGGREQY
V: TRBV5-1; D: TRBD2; CDR3: ASSLRGGYETQY
V: TRBV28; D: .; CDR3: ASSWDWRYNQPQH
V: TRBV28; D: .; CDR3: ASSLRGPGSGELF
V: TRBV19; D: .; CDR3: ASSPGGAGARYEQY
V: TRBV2; D: .; CDR3: ASSEALQGGYT
V: TRBV6-1; D: .; CDR3: ASRMSVGGANVLT
V: TRBV28; D: .; CDR3: ASSLIQNANTGELF
V: TRBV5-4; D: .; CDR3: ASSLDGKKDQPQH
V: TRBV18; D: .; CDR3: ASCGNSGNTIY
V: TRBV15; D: .; CDR3: ATSRRDGSSYNSPLH
V: TRBV1; D: .; CDR3: TSSQKGHSGANVLT
V: TRBV19; D: TRBD2; CDR3: ASSSGGAHTGELF
V: TRBV5-1; D: TRBD2; CDR3: ASSLLSLAENTGELF
V: TRBV30; D: .; CDR3: AWSVLRPGHNEQF
V: TRBV28; D: .; CDR3: ASRGLGEKLF
V: TRBV5-4; D: TRBD1; CDR3: ASSQDRNYGYT
V: TRBV6-1; D: .; CDR3: ASFMTGNQPQH
V: TRBV11-2; D: .; CDR3: ASRFRGASTIETQY
V: TRBV30; D: .; CDR3: AWSPQEFQPQH
V: TRBV19; D: .; CDR3: ASSMYTEAF
V: TRBV4-2; D: .; CDR3: ASSQRYGLSGANVLT
V: TRBV13; D: .; CDR3: ASSLGVYEQF
V: TRBV7-8; D: .; CDR3: ASSSVLWGTQY
V: TRBV10-1; D: .; CDR3: ASSYEVSPQGYGYT
V: TRBV2; D: TRBD1; CDR3: ASSEQGGLAKNIQY
V: TRBV6-5; D: .; CDR3: ASRKGVLLETQY
V: TRBV28; D: .; CDR3: ASSLGLNEQF